What follows is one T cell receptor (beta chain) and its context. The record originates from a study of technical replicates of blood from a few donors. TCRdb keeps only in-frame clones here, not all; method: immunoSEQ multiplex PCR. This table holds some 79,000 clones, 94% found once. The CDR3 totals 14 residues. V gave up 5 bases and J gave up 7 bases; unmatched junction bases: 11. Germline values: CDR1 GTSNPN, CDR2 SVGIG (reference sequence). What was sequenced was T cells isolated from PBMCs. The clonotype originates from a human donor in good health. The V gene is TRBV30, the J gene TRBJ2-3, with TRBD2 matching 8 bases. CDR3 region: CAWAGGQDSYTQYF. The CDR3 DNA reads TGTGCCTGGGCGGGGGGCCAGGATTCATATACGCAGTATTTT.